This is a list of T cell receptor beta chains from one sample in a study of regulatory T cells in long-lasting Graves disease. Using its own MiXCR run on the multiplex PCR reads, TCRdb lists one record per CDR3 protein. Seen here are 420,000 or so distinct CDR3 sequences, 16% observed once, and the top ten hold about 25%. Another study also made use of these data, one on T cells in Graves' hyperthyroidism and ophthalmopathy.

The sequencing used peripheral blood mononuclear cells (PBMCs), collected at new diagnosis, from a patient treated with antithyroid drugs. Source of these receptors: a young woman with Graves disease. The CDR3 runs from the conserved cysteine through the conserved F or W. D genes are given only for firm matches. Size tells how often a clone was seen (once, few, many) or the class of an expanded clone, and some rows leave it out.

d_gene: TRBD1
v_gene: TRBV5-1
abundance: NA
j_gene: TRBJ2-2
CDR3nt: TGCGCCAGCAGCACCAAGACAGGGGGCGACACCGGGGAGCTGTTTTTT
CDR3aa: CASSTKTGGDTGELFF

d_gene: NA
v_gene: TRBV20-1
abundance: many
j_gene: TRBJ2-3
CDR3nt: TGCAGTGCTATAAAGGACAGCACAGATACGCAGTATTTT
CDR3aa: CSAIKDSTDTQYF

d_gene: TRBD2
v_gene: TRBV4-1
abundance: few
j_gene: TRBJ2-5
CDR3nt: TGCGCCAGCAGCCAGGCCGGGACTAGCGGGAGCTTGGAGACCCAGTACTTC
CDR3aa: CASSQAGTSGSLETQYF

d_gene: NA
v_gene: TRBV30
abundance: many
j_gene: TRBJ1-1
CDR3nt: TGTGCCTGGAACCGACAGGCTACTGAAGCTTTCTTT
CDR3aa: CAWNRQATEAFF

d_gene: TRBD2
v_gene: TRBV10-3
abundance: few
j_gene: TRBJ2-5
CDR3nt: TGTGCCATCAGTGATACTAGCGGGGTGCGGGAGACCCAGTACTTC
CDR3aa: CAISDTSGVRETQYF

d_gene: NA
v_gene: TRBV19
abundance: NA
j_gene: TRBJ2-7
CDR3nt: TGTGCCAGTAGTATTTCAGGGGAAGGCTACGAGCAGTGCTTC
CDR3aa: CASSISGEGYEQCF

d_gene: TRBD2
v_gene: TRBV20-1
abundance: many
j_gene: TRBJ2-1
CDR3nt: TGCAGTGCTACGGGACTAGCGGGAGGCCACGGGGGTGAGCAGTTCTTC
CDR3aa: CSATGLAGGHGGEQFF

d_gene: NA
v_gene: TRBV7-8
abundance: NA
j_gene: TRBJ2-5
CDR3nt: TGTGCCAGCAGCCCGGGTGGTGACCAGTACTTC
CDR3aa: CASSPGGDQYF

d_gene: TRBD2
v_gene: TRBV30
abundance: NA
j_gene: TRBJ2-2
CDR3nt: TGTGCCTGGAGGGCTAGCGGAGGGGTAGGCGGGGAGCTGTTTTTT
CDR3aa: CAWRASGGVGGELFF

d_gene: NA
v_gene: TRBV2
abundance: NA
j_gene: TRBJ2-7
CDR3nt: TGTGCCAGCAGTAAGGAGGGAGGAAGCTCCTACGAGCAGTACTTC
CDR3aa: CASSKEGGSSYEQYF